The source of this TCR beta chain is a study of regulatory T cells in long-lasting Graves disease (TCRdb year 2021). Background on the whole study: Antithyroid drugs had been taken for less than 3 months by newly diagnosed Graves' disease patients. A total of about 35 samples underwent TCR sequencing, from roughly 13 patients with persistent Graves' disease and some 20 patients with newly diagnosed Graves' disease. Peripheral blood TCR sequencing and RNA sequencing compared persistent Graves' disease patients with newly diagnosed Graves' disease patients. The study was registered as a clinical trial and conducted in China. What the work shows at the level of the full study, not this receptor alone: Persistent patients shared more public clonotypes among themselves (more than 2,500) than newly diagnosed patients did (approximately 970). Compared with newly diagnosed patients, patients with persistent Graves' disease had lower TCR Shannon entropy and fewer highly expanded clones, which suggests clonal expansion. The small sample size was acknowledged by the authors as a limitation that may reduce accuracy. Preferential use of TRBV28, TRBJ1-2 and TRBJ2-5 was observed in persistent disease, whereas TRBV20-1 and TRBJ2-1 were favored in newly diagnosed disease. Only peripheral blood was studied, because thyroid tissue, the primary lesion, was inaccessible. Only the TCR beta chain was sequenced and analyzed.

The sample holds many counts of this clonotype. There is no known antigen for this receptor. There are no base qualities to consult, and no much larger clone falls within one base. CDR1 and CDR2, per the germline V gene, are KGHSH and LQKENI. Taken from cysteine to phenylalanine, the CDR3 has 16 residues. This entry keeps only the CDR3 DNA: 48 bases, framed from base 1. V is reduced by 2 bases and J by 2 bases, leaving a spacing of 13 bases between them. Sample time point, as interpreted from the label and publication: newly diagnosed GD, antithyroid drugs for less than 3 months. For both TCR sequencing and RNA sequencing, RNA was extracted from PBMCs in TRIzol. The diagnosis of Graves' disease followed American Thyroid Association guidelines. Patients for the study were recruited at an endocrinology department in Xi'an, China. Each patient gave about 10 milliliters of peripheral blood, collected in an EDTA anticoagulant tube. PBMCs were isolated by Ficoll Paque Plus density gradient separation without further T cell sorting. An Agilent 2100 Bioanalyzer and agarose gel were used to assess RNA quality, and a NanoDrop 2000 was used to measure RNA concentration.

The method behind the library was multiplex PCR. Sequencing took place on an Illumina HiSeq 4000. CDR3 regions were amplified by Arm-PCR with iRepertoire HTBI primers to construct TCR beta libraries. Before sequencing, the PCR products went through gel purification. For the original study's pipeline: Across samples, around 58 TRBV and roughly 15 TRBJ segments were identified and used for gene usage analysis of CDR3 amino acid clonotypes. Filtered high-quality paired reads were merged into contigs using COPE and FqMerger. Contigs were aligned with BLAST to IMGT TRBV, TRBD and TRBJ reference genes, and CDR3 was defined per IMGT. Clonotypes above 0.1% frequency were classified as highly expanded clones. Repertoire diversity was measured by Shannon entropy, and V-J evenness by the Gini coefficient. A clonotype was considered public if more than one individual shared it. TCRdb reanalyzed the raw reads on its own, using fastp at Q25 for trimming and MiXCR for clone calling, and kept in-frame beta chains. One record per CDR3 amino acid sequence lists the most common genes and DNA. The V and J calls here are based on TCRdb, not the publication. The sample table holds more than 300,000 distinct CDR3 sequences, of which roughly 10% were seen once. The ten largest account for 15% to 20% of the sample.

The sample was also linked to a second study, of T cells in Graves' hyperthyroidism and ophthalmopathy. As the second paper documents: Stable Graves' hyperthyroidism was defined as the absence of progression to ophthalmopathy over 18 months of follow-up. The hyperthyroidism patients were between 18 and 65 years old and newly diagnosed, with a disease duration of less than 2 months. The study excluded patients with uncontrolled infections, other autoimmune diseases, pregnancy or lactation. Diagnoses were established on the basis of clinical symptoms, serum thyroxine and TRAb, thyroid ultrasound, and orbital computed tomography. A first-round RT-PCR of the TCR CDR3 used the HTBI primer set with the Qiagen OneStep RT-PCR kit. Blood samples also contained most of the expanded thyroid clonotypes (frequency above 0.001), which suggests that blood repertoires may reflect thyroid immune responses. In cross-validation, a model built on a 13 V-J signature told ophthalmopathy apart from stable hyperthyroidism with approximately 91% sensitivity and roughly 81% specificity, and in testing the same model reached 80%/75%. In validation, the model predicted progression to ophthalmopathy a median of roughly six months before onset, with roughly 70% sensitivity and more than 72% specificity. TCR V-J signatures able to tell the groups apart were searched for in a discovery cohort of approximately 95 patients, of whom more than 40 had Graves' ophthalmopathy and some 60 had stable Graves' hyperthyroidism. Prospective prediction of ophthalmopathy was tested in an independent validation cohort of 18 to 20 hyperthyroidism patients and approximately 17 patients who later progressed to ophthalmopathy. The 100 discovery patients were randomly split 7:3 into training and test sets. Thyroid tissue and blood T-cell repertoires from over 5 Graves' hyperthyroidism patients were also compared in the study. Following sampling, methimazole starting at 30 mg daily was given to hyperthyroidism patients, and high-dose intravenous methylprednisolone was given to ophthalmopathy patients. Libraries were constructed in a second round of multiplex PCR, after which size selection and purification were carried out. Paired-end sequencing of the libraries was performed with 100 bp reads on an Illumina HiSeq2000. SOAPnuke was used to process the raw data, throwing out any read that contained adapters or uncalled bases, had a mean Phred below 15, or lacked an exact constant-primer or identifier match. High-quality paired reads were merged using COPE v1.2.5, and each unique nucleotide sequence was defined as a clonotype. Clonotypes were aligned to IMGT TRBV, TRBD and TRBJ reference segments using MiTCR v1.1. Analysis was restricted to V-J combinations with a frequency above 0.0001, which covered 98% to 99.2% of repertoires. The TCS score was defined as F50 (clonal expansion) divided by E x V (chaos), with BLOSUM62-based TCRdist calculated between CDR3 peptides within each V-J. Welch's t-statistics and random forest reduced fewer than 600 V-J features to 13, which were used in a naive Bayes classifier (R e1071). Sample size was not statistically predetermined, and blinding of investigators to group allocation was not performed. The paper describes TCR Vbeta CDR3 sequencing of about 140 peripheral blood samples, made up of around 41 ophthalmopathy patients, around 78 hyperthyroidism patients and 17 progressor patients.

The V and J genes are TRBV18 and TRBJ1-5; a confident D gene designation cannot be given. The source was peripheral blood mononuclear cells (PBMCs), collected at new diagnosis, from a patient treated with antithyroid drugs. This TCR came from a woman between 18 and 29 years old with Graves disease. Donor details come from another sample of the same person, matched by shared clones. The CDR3 here reads CASSPRSLMGNQPQHF. The nucleotide sequence is TGTGCCAGCTCACCAAGGTCCCTAATGGGCAATCAGCCCCAGCATTTT. The CDR3 plus the reference TRBV18 and TRBJ1-5 genes for the other parts give the full variable domain: NAGVMQNPRHLVRRRGQEARLRCSPMKGHSHVYWYRQLPEEGLKFMVYLQKENIIDESGMPKERFSAEFPKEGPSILRIQQVVRGDSAAYFCASSPRSLMGNQPQHFGDGTRLSIL.